These 21 T cell receptor beta chains originate from one sample sequenced in a study of CD8+CD57+ T cells in acquired aplastic anemia. The template used for profiling TCR beta VDJ and CDR3 was genomic DNA. TCRdb re-analysed the reads in MiXCR, keeping a single row per CDR3 protein. The top ten hold 13% of the sample, which has about 180,000 distinct CDR3 sequences, around 50% seen once. Flow cytometry had shown expanded CD8+CD57+ cells in the patients chosen for sequencing. Sequences were obtained from sorted CD4+, CD8+, or CD8+CD57+ T cells (not recorded which) from PBMCs. These receptors were obtained from a human donor with aplastic anemia.

This clonotype came up many times. J is TRBJ2-7 and V is TRBV20-1; D assignment may be TRBD1 or TRBD2 (5 bases each). Germline CDR1 reads DFQATT; CDR2 reads SNEGSKA (reference sequence). This CDR3 region has 16 residues. V lost 0 bases to trimming and J lost 2 bases, with 17 bases between them. The CDR3 sequence is CSARDINRDVAYEQYF. Written as DNA, the CDR3 is TGCAGTGCTAGAGATATCAACCGGGACGTCGCCTACGAGCAGTACTTC.

This clonotype was counted ten times or more. The chain joins TRBV5-1 to TRBJ2-7; tentative D call: TRBD1 (5 bases). CDR1 SGHRS and CDR2 YFSETQ come from the germline V gene. V was trimmed by 4 bases and J by 3 bases, leaving 14 bases between them. The length of the CDR3 is 14 residues. In DNA, the CDR3 is TGCGCCAGCAGCAGGGGTACAGAAAACTACGAGCAGTACTTC. Encoded protein: CASSRGTENYEQYF.

This clonotype has ten or more counts. The rearrangement joins TRBV5-4 to TRBJ1-2; 7 bases are shared with TRBD1. J was trimmed by 4 bases and V by 4 bases; bases with no gene match: 4. This CDR3 is 13 amino acids long. CDR1 and CDR2 from the germline V gene are SGHNT and YYREEE (reference sequence). The CDR3 region has the DNA TGTGCCAGCAGCCCGGGACAGCTCTATGGCTACACCTTC. Encoded protein: CASSPGQLYGYTF.

J is TRBJ1-5 and V is TRBV29-1; D gene unclear. Germline V CDR1 and CDR2: SQVTM, ANQGSEA. The V and J ends lost 6 bases and 3 bases respectively, with 15 bases between them. CDR3 length equals 14 residues. In DNA form, the CDR3 reads TGCAGCGTGAGTTCTGGCACATACAATCAGCCCCAGCATTTT. It specifies CSVSSGTYNQPQHF.

The J gene is TRBJ2-2, the V gene TRBV27, with D unresolved. Germline CDR1 and CDR2: MNHEY and SMNVEV (reference sequence). Trimming took off 10 bases at V and 9 bases at J, with 18 bases between the two ends. The CDR3 consists of 13 residues. The CDR3 reads CATSLGGLWELFF. In DNA, the CDR3 is TGTGCCACCTCGCTCGGCGGTCTCTGGGAGCTGTTTTTT.

About this clonotype itself: A much larger clone sits a single nucleotide away, making a read error possible. V usage is TRBV6-1 and J usage is TRBJ2-5; 9 nucleotides align to TRBD2. CDR3 size: 16 residues. Unmatched junction bases numbered 11, after V lost 6 bases and J lost 3 bases. Germline loops: CDR1 MNHNS, CDR2 SASEGT. CDR3 DNA: TGTGCCAGCAGCGAGCGGGGGGAACAGGGGAAAGAGACCCAGTACTTC. Its protein is CASSERGEQGKETQYF.

About this clonotype: Germline is not matched at one junction end, which may reflect a read error. The rearrangement uses TRBV19 and TRBJ1-4, with D unclear. CDR1 and CDR2 (germline): LNHDA, SQIVND (reference sequence). This CDR3 spans 14 amino acids. CDR3 protein: CASKRATTNKKRFF. The CDR3 DNA reads TGTGCCAGTAAAAGGGCAACAACTAATAAAAAACGGTTTTTT.

This clonotype was counted between two and nine times. This chain uses TRBV20-1 with TRBJ1-2; D is unclear. Germline-derived CDR1 and CDR2 are DFQATT and SNEGSKA (reference sequence). This CDR3 spans 10 amino acids. The germline V and J ends were trimmed by 4 bases and 6 bases, with 6 bases remaining between them. For the CDR3, the DNA is TGCAGTGCTATACTGAATGGCTACACCTTC. Translation gives CSAILNGYTF.

This clonotype was detected many times. The chain couples TRBV10-3 to TRBJ2-3, with 12 bases matching TRBD1. With 5 bases clipped from V and 4 bases from J, the junction kept 10 bases outside the gene matches. This CDR3 is 17 amino acids long. CDR1 and CDR2 (germline): ENHRY, SYGVKD. The CDR3 sequence is CAISKRSGTGGPDTQYF. The DNA of the CDR3 is TGTGCCATCAGTAAGAGGTCCGGGACAGGGGGCCCAGATACGCAGTATTTT.

V usage is TRBV25-1 and J usage is TRBJ2-1, with 9 bases aligning to TRBD2. This CDR3 region has 15 residues. J was trimmed by 8 bases and V by 7 bases; bases with no gene match: 12. Looked up from germline, CDR1 is MGHDK and CDR2 is SYGVNS. In nucleotides, the CDR3 is TGTGCCAGCAAAATTCGGGGACTAGCACCCGATGAGCAGTTCTTC. As protein: CASKIRGLAPDEQFF.

On this clonotype itself: A single base separates this from a much larger clone, so it may be a read error. This chain uses TRBV20-1 with TRBJ2-2; perhaps TRBD2 as D (6 bases). Trimming took 6 bases from V and 5 from J, leaving 10 bases between them. Germline-derived CDR1 and CDR2 are DFQATT and SNEGSKA (reference sequence). The CDR3 is made up of 12 amino acids. The CDR3 reads CSAGEETGELFF. In DNA, the CDR3 is TGCAGTGCCGGGGAGGAAACCGGGGAGCTGTTTTTT.

In this sample, this clonotype turned up a few times. The chain couples TRBV25-1 to TRBJ2-5; no clear D. The CDR3 spans 13 residues. V lost 4 bases to trimming and J lost 3 bases, with 9 bases between them. Germline loops: CDR1 MGHDK, CDR2 SYGVNS. Here the CDR3 reads CASSVGGEETQYF. In DNA form, the CDR3 reads TGTGCCAGCAGTGTGGGTGGGGAAGAGACCCAGTACTTC. Supplemented by reference TRBV25-1 and TRBJ2-5, the full variable domain reads EADIYQTPRYLVIGTGKKITLECSQTMGHDKMYWYQQDPGMELHLIHYSYGVNSTEKGDLSSESTVSRIRTEHFPLTLESARPSHTSQYLCASSVGGEETQYFGPGTRLLVL.

In this sample, this clonotype turned up many times. The chain is built from TRBV6-1 and TRBJ2-7; 16 bases are a match to TRBD2. Germline lookup yields CDR1 MNHNS and CDR2 SASEGT. The trim removed 8 bases at V and 6 bases at J, leaving 10 bases unmatched. The CDR3 runs 16 residues. The CDR3 DNA follows: TGTGCCAGCGGGGGACTAGCGGGGGGGCATAAGGGCGAGCAGTACTTC. Encoded protein: CASGGLAGGHKGEQYF.

The chain uses TRBV20-1 and TRBJ2-7; D not resolved. The CDR3 has 12 amino acids. The germline gives CDR1 DFQATT, CDR2 SNEGSKA (reference sequence). Trimming cost V 0 bases and J 0 bases, with 3 bases left between them. The CDR3 reads CSARDHSYEQYF. Written as DNA, the CDR3 is TGCAGTGCTAGAGACCACTCCTACGAGCAGTACTTC.

A word on this clonotype: This may be a read error: a much more frequent sequence differs by one nucleotide. The chain recombines TRBV9 with TRBJ1-3; D is ambiguous. Trimming removed 8 bases from V and 6 bases from J, with 15 bases in between. This CDR3 is 13 amino acids long. Germline values: CDR1 SGDLS, CDR2 YYNGEE. In DNA, the CDR3 is TGTGCCAGAAGCCCTTACAAGGAAAACACCATATATTTT. Its translation: CARSPYKENTIYF. Looking up the rest from reference TRBV9 and TRBJ1-3 gives the full variable domain: DSGVTQTPKHLITATGQRVTLRCSPRSGDLSVYWYQQSLDQGLQFLIQYYNGEERAKGNILERFSAQQFPDLHSELNLSSLELGDSALYFCARSPYKENTIYFGEGSWLTVV.

This clonotype was seen a single time. The chain links TRBV20-1 to TRBJ2-1; D perhaps matches TRBD2 (5 bases). There are 13 residues in the CDR3. V was clipped by 3 bases and J by 13 bases, with 19 bases between them. Germline V gene lookup returns CDR1 DFQATT and CDR2 SNEGSKA (reference sequence). The CDR3 is CSASTEGGRKQFF. The CDR3 bases are TGCAGTGCTAGTACCGAGGGTGGACGTAAACAGTTCTTC.

Comment on this clonotype: A much larger clone lies one base from this, so it may be a read error. The V gene is TRBV6-5, the J gene TRBJ2-2, with TRBD1 matching over 7 bases. From germline, CDR1 is MNHEY and CDR2 SVGAGI. The CDR3 has 16 residues. Unmatched junction bases numbered 5, after V lost 0 bases and J lost 4 bases. CDR3 in amino acids: CASSYSGTDSTGELFF. The CDR3 DNA follows: TGTGCCAGCAGTTACTCGGGGACAGACTCCACCGGGGAGCTGTTTTTT.

This chain uses TRBV5-4 with TRBJ1-1; no clear D gene. V lost 4 bases, J lost 4 bases, and 14 bases lay in between. CDR1 and CDR2 (germline): SGHNT, YYREEE (reference sequence). The CDR3 covers 14 residues. In DNA form, the CDR3 reads TGTGCCAGCAGCCTAGAGCAGATCAGCACTGAAGCTTTCTTT. Its protein product is CASSLEQISTEAFF. Full variable domain (remainder filled in from reference TRBV5-4 and TRBJ1-1): ETGVTQSPTHLIKTRGQQVTLRCSSQSGHNTVSWYQQALGQGPQFIFQYYREEENGRGNFPPRFSGLQFPNYSSELNVNALELDDSALYLCASSLEQISTEAFFGQGTRLTVV.

Comment on this clonotype: A junction end diverges from the germline sequence, so it may reflect a read error. The chain links TRBV7-3 to TRBJ1-1; D perhaps matches TRBD1 (6 bases). CDR1 is SGHTA, CDR2 FQGTGA, per germline. The CDR3 totals 13 residues. The CDR3 spells CASSGDMNTEAFF. The CDR3 DNA sequence: TGCGCCAGCAGTGGGGACATGAACACTGAAGCTTTCTTT.

This clonotype was seen a few times. This may be a read error: a much more frequent sequence differs by one nucleotide. The rearrangement joins TRBV7-8 to TRBJ2-3; TRBD2 matches 8 bases. There are 16 residues in the CDR3. CDR1 is SGHVS and CDR2 is FQNEAQ in the germline V gene. CDR3 loop: CAGSFSGGRTTDTQYF. CDR3 coding DNA: TGTGCCGGCAGCTTCAGCGGGGGTCGAACCACAGATACGCAGTATTTT.

The V gene is TRBV3-1, the J gene TRBJ2-2; tentative D call: TRBD2 (5 bases). Germline CDR1 LGHDT, CDR2 YNNKEL (reference sequence). CDR3 length equals 17 residues. With 1 base removed from V and 2 bases from J, the gap between germline ends came to 14 bases. The CDR3 region is CASSQGTGKGNTGELFF. The CDR3 nucleotides are TGTGCCAGCAGCCAAGGGACCGGGAAGGGAAACACCGGGGAGCTGTTTTTT.